This TCR beta chain stems from a study of early T cells in non-severe SARS-CoV-2 infection. Study as a whole: Sequencing of unsorted whole blood was done on bulk RNA, leaving chains unpaired.

V was trimmed by 0 bases and J by 4 bases, leaving 11 bases between them. This CDR3 is built from 15 residues. Individual cDNA molecules received unique molecular identifiers during library preparation. TCRdb reprocessed the 5' RACE reads with MiXCR, giving one entry per CDR3 protein. The sample contains 69,000 or so distinct CDR3 sequences, roughly 4.5% of which appear only once. At least ten counts were recorded for this clonotype. The genes are TRBV12-3 or TRBV12-4 and TRBJ2-3, with D perhaps TRBD2 (7 bases). This material consisted of whole blood, taken at baseline. The clonotype was recovered from an adult who was a healthcare worker with PCR-confirmed SARS-CoV-2 infection or an uninfected control (not recorded which). The donor label of this sample is uncertain. CDR3 residues: CASSLAGGPSDTQYF. The CDR3 bases are TGTGCCAGCAGTTTAGCGGGGGGGCCGTCAGATACGCAGTATTTT.